What follows are 23 T cell receptor beta chains derived from one specimen sequenced in a study of cytomegalovirus exposure and HLA in healthy donors. The PCR made use of 60 Vbeta and 13 Jbeta primers. Some clones are missing from TCRdb's copy, which holds only in-frame ones; the method was immunoSEQ multiplex PCR. The data show more than 150,000 clones, with less than 90% seen just once and about 1.6% held by the top ten. The sample consisted of PBMCs. These receptors all stem from a man aged 45-60 years in good health and CMV-seronegative.

The chain links TRBV27 to TRBJ1-6, with D unclear. The germline CDR1 and CDR2 sequences are MNHEY and SMNVEV (reference sequence). The CDR3 is made up of 15 amino acids. The V end lost 5 bases, the J end lost 8 bases, and 16 bases lay between the germline ends. In DNA, the CDR3 is TGTGCCAGCAGTCCGATGTGGGCAGATGATTCACCCCTCCACTTT. Its protein product is CASSPMWADDSPLHF.

This clone was counted between two and nine times. The chain recombines TRBV4-3 with TRBJ1-5, with TRBD1 matching 8 bases. J was trimmed by 4 bases and V by 3 bases; bases with no gene match: 2. Germline-derived CDR1 and CDR2 are LGHNA and YSLEER. This CDR3 comprises 14 residues. The CDR3 region has the DNA TGCGCCAGCAGCCACAACAGGGGGAATCAGCCCCAGCATTTT. It yields the protein CASSHNRGNQPQHF.

The J gene is TRBJ2-1, the V gene TRBV7-3; TRBD2 matches 11 bases. Germline CDR1 is SGHTA and CDR2 is FQGTGA. The junction had 7 bases not matched to a gene; V was cut back by 4 bases and J by 8 bases. The CDR3 is 15 residues long. In DNA form, the CDR3 reads TGTGCCAGCAGCTCCGGGACTAGCGGCCTCGATGAGCAGTTCTTC. Amino acids: CASSSGTSGLDEQFF. Full variable domain (missing parts from reference TRBV7-3 and TRBJ2-1): GAGVSQTPSNKVTEKGKYVELRCDPISGHTALYWYRQSLGQGPEFLIYFQGTGAADDSGLPNDRFFAVRPEGSVSTLKIQRTERGDSAVYLCASSSGTSGLDEQFFGPGTRLTVL.

V is TRBV7-3 and J is TRBJ1-2, with 7 bases identical to TRBD1. Germline CDR1 and CDR2: SGHTA and FQGTGA. The CDR3 is made up of 13 amino acids. Germline trimming cut 5 bases from V and 5 bases from J; bases unmatched to any gene: 5. CDR3 sequence: CASSPQGDYGYTF. DNA for the CDR3: TGTGCCAGCAGCCCCCAGGGGGATTATGGCTACACCTTC.

The chain is built from TRBV5-1 and TRBJ1-1; 7 bases are a match to TRBD1. This CDR3 region has 15 residues. V was clipped by 1 base and J by 1 base; unmatched bases: 4. The germline gives CDR1 SGHRS, CDR2 YFSETQ. The CDR3 DNA is TGCGCCAGCAGCTTGAGGCAGGGGGGGAACACTGAAGCTTTCTTT. Protein product: CASSLRQGGNTEAFF.

J is TRBJ2-1 and V is TRBV5-6, with D perhaps matching TRBD1 (7 bases). V lost 7 bases, J lost 4 bases, and 24 bases lay in between. CDR1 SGHDT and CDR2 YYEEEE come from the germline V gene. CDR3 length equals 17 residues. The chain's CDR3 is CASRAWGPGGQYNEQFF. The CDR3 DNA follows: TGTGCCAGCCGAGCTTGGGGACCCGGGGGACAGTACAATGAGCAGTTCTTC. The full variable domain, completed using reference TRBV5-6 and TRBJ2-1, is DAGVTQSPTHLIKTRGQQVTLRCSPKSGHDTVSWYQQALGQGPQFIFQYYEEEERQRGNFPDRFSGHQFPNYSSELNVNALLLGDSALYLCASRAWGPGGQYNEQFFGPGTRLTVL.

Concerning this clone: Sequence at one end of the junction differs from germline and may be a read error. The rearrangement links TRBV7-9 to TRBJ2-7, with TRBD1 as a possible D gene (5 bases). This CDR3 spans 12 amino acids. The germline CDR1 and CDR2 sequences are SEHNR and FQNEAQ (reference sequence). The chain's CDR3 is CSSSLIGAEQYF. DNA for the CDR3: TGTTCCAGCAGCTTAATTGGGGCCGAGCAGTACTTC.

The gene calls are TRBV5-1 and TRBJ2-7, with 7 bases lining up with TRBD2. The germline V gene has CDR1 SGHRS and CDR2 YFSETQ. Trimming removed 5 bases from V and 3 bases from J; junction bases left unmatched: 11. CDR3 length equals 15 residues. For the CDR3, the DNA is TGCGCCAGCAGTCGACTGAGCGGGGTGGACTACGAGCAGTACTTC. Amino acid sequence: CASSRLSGVDYEQYF.

This chain connects TRBV7-8 to TRBJ2-2; D call uncertain. V lost 1 base and J lost 1, with 13 bases in between. Germline V gene lookup returns CDR1 SGHVS and CDR2 FQNEAQ. The CDR3 sequence is 17 residues long. In DNA form, the CDR3 reads TGTGCCAGCAGCTTAGGTATTACTTCGGGGAACACCGGGGAGCTGTTTTTT. Its protein is CASSLGITSGNTGELFF.

V gene TRBV4-2 combines with J gene TRBJ2-1, with TRBD1 identical over 9 bases. The CDR3 length is 14 residues. V was pared by 6 bases and J by 4 bases, with 4 bases of the junction left unmatched. Looked up from germline, CDR1 is LGHNA and CDR2 is YNFKEQ. For the CDR3, the DNA is TGTGCCAGCAGACCCGGGACAGGGTACAATGAGCAGTTCTTC. Translated, it gives CASRPGTGYNEQFF.

The rearrangement links TRBV5-1 to TRBJ2-5; the D gene is possibly TRBD1 (5 bases). Germline CDR1 and CDR2: SGHRS and YFSETQ. V was clipped by 5 bases and J by 5 bases, with 10 bases between them. The CDR3 spans 12 residues. Here the CDR3 DNA reads TGCGCCAGCAGACCAGGGATGGAGACCCAGTACTTC. It is translated as CASRPGMETQYF.

The chain uses TRBV7-2 and TRBJ1-3; no clear D. Trimming stripped 4 bases from V and 7 bases from J, with 8 bases between. The germline V gene has CDR1 SGHTA and CDR2 FQGNSA. CDR3 length equals 12 residues. CDR3 loop: CASSSSRNTIYF. CDR3 coding DNA: TGTGCCAGCAGCTCGTCCCGGAACACCATATATTTT.

V is TRBV2 and J is TRBJ1-1; D not certain. Looked up from germline, CDR1 is SNHLY and CDR2 is FYNNEI. Trimming pared 1 base from V and 1 base from J, leaving 7 bases between. The length of the CDR3 is 14 residues. For the CDR3, the DNA is TGTGCCAGCAGTGAAGTGAGCAAGAACACTGAAGCTTTCTTT. The encoded protein is CASSEVSKNTEAFF.

The V gene is TRBV6-9, the J gene TRBJ2-7; 11 bases map to TRBD2. Germline assignment: CDR1 MNHGY and CDR2 SVAAGI. J lost 3 bases, V lost 5 bases, and 21 bases had no gene match. The CDR3 has 20 amino acids. In DNA form, the CDR3 reads TGTGCCAGCAGTCTTTGCCCCGACCCGGTAGCGGGAGGGAACAACTACGAGCAGTACTTC. Translated: CASSLCPDPVAGGNNYEQYF.

This clone turned up a few times. J is TRBJ1-5 and V is TRBV5-4, with 7 nucleotides matching TRBD1. CDR1 is SGHNT and CDR2 is YYREEE in the germline V gene (reference sequence). This CDR3 contains 13 residues. J was trimmed by 7 bases and V by 2 bases; bases with no gene match: 3. The CDR3 DNA reads as TGTGCCAGCAGCTTACAGGGGAACCAGCCCCAGCATTTT. Its translation: CASSLQGNQPQHF. Full variable domain (outside the CDR3, taken from reference TRBV5-4 and TRBJ1-5): ETGVTQSPTHLIKTRGQQVTLRCSSQSGHNTVSWYQQALGQGPQFIFQYYREEENGRGNFPPRFSGLQFPNYSSELNVNALELDDSALYLCASSLQGNQPQHFGDGTRLSIL.

The rearrangement uses TRBV7-2 and TRBJ2-3; the match to TRBD2 covers 9 bases. Unmatched junction bases numbered 3, after V lost 1 base and J lost 1 base. The CDR3 length is 16 residues. Germline V gives CDR1 SGHTA, CDR2 FQGNSA. The CDR3 DNA reads TGTGCCAGCAGCTTAGTCGGCGGGAGGGGCACAGATACGCAGTATTTT. It codes for CASSLVGGRGTDTQYF.

The rearrangement links TRBV28 to TRBJ2-2; no reliable D call. This CDR3 comprises 17 residues. The V and J ends lost 3 bases and 1 base respectively, with 15 bases between them. CDR1 and CDR2 from the germline V gene are MDHEN and SYDVKM. The CDR3 is CASSFPWSPGNTGELFF. The CDR3 nucleotides read TGTGCCAGCAGTTTTCCTTGGTCCCCCGGGAACACCGGGGAGCTGTTTTTT.

J is TRBJ1-1 and V is TRBV7-8, with 7 nucleotides matching TRBD1. This CDR3 comprises 14 residues. Trimming at V came to 6 bases and at J to 5 bases, leaving 9 bases not matched to a gene. Germline assignment: CDR1 SGHVS and CDR2 FQNEAQ. In DNA form, the CDR3 reads TGTGCCAGCAGATACAGGGGAGAACGAACTGAAGCTTTCTTT. It yields the protein CASRYRGERTEAFF.

The CDR3 loop reads CASSPEGDRGYGYTF. The CDR3 nucleotides read TGCGCCAGCAGTCCAGAAGGGGACAGGGGCTATGGCTACACCTTC. The V gene is TRBV23-1, the J gene TRBJ1-2, with 10 bases lining up with TRBD1. TRBV23-1 is assigned to the ORF class and has an uncertain function. CDR3 length: 15 amino acids. Trimming removed 4 bases from V and 4 bases from J; junction bases left unmatched: 6.

The J gene is TRBJ1-1, the V gene TRBV4-3, with D uncertain. The CDR3 runs to 18 residues. Germline V gene data show CDR1 as LGHNA and CDR2 as YSLEER. V lost 0 bases, J lost 0 bases, and 17 bases lay in between. CDR3 region: CASSQDLAGSLMNTEAFF. Written as DNA, the CDR3 is TGCGCCAGCAGCCAAGATCTGGCCGGGAGCCTGATGAACACTGAAGCTTTCTTT.

The chain uses TRBV7-2 and TRBJ2-1, with 15 bases fitting TRBD2. Germline values: CDR1 SGHTA, CDR2 FQGNSA. CDR3 size: 18 residues. The V gene end was trimmed by 5 bases and the J gene end by 3 bases; junction bases not matched to a gene: 8. The DNA of the CDR3 is TGTGCCAGCAGCGCGAGCCCGGGACTAGCGGGGGGCTACAATGAGCAGTTCTTC. Its translation is CASSASPGLAGGYNEQFF.

The rearrangement uses TRBV13 and TRBJ1-1, with 11 bases identical to TRBD1. V trimming: 5 bases; J trimming: 4 bases; junction bases outside the gene matches: 6. The CDR3 spans 15 residues. Germline lookup yields CDR1 PRHDT and CDR2 FYEKMQ (reference sequence). CDR3 DNA sequence: TGTGCCAGCAGCCGCGGACAGGGGGCGCGCACTGAAGCTTTCTTT. Translated, it gives CASSRGQGARTEAFF.

Only one count was recorded for this clone. The rearrangement uses TRBV7-2 and TRBJ1-3; 8 nucleotides align to TRBD1. The length of the CDR3 is 14 residues. V lost 4 bases, J lost 2 bases, and 1 base stayed unmatched. Germline-derived CDR1 and CDR2 are SGHTA and FQGNSA. CDR3 residues: CASSSTGAGNTIYF. In DNA, the CDR3 is TGTGCCAGCAGCTCGACAGGGGCTGGAAACACCATATATTTT.